The sequence of this T cell receptor (beta chain) was determined in a study of cytomegalovirus exposure and HLA in healthy donors (dated by TCRdb to the late 2010s). Some background on the complete study: An earlier analysis of about 530 of the donors reported 276 Gb of sequence data and 95 million to 140 million unique TCR beta sequences obtained from around 170 million T cells. To predict cytomegalovirus infection status, the study combined high-throughput TCR immunosequencing, statistical association of individual TCRs with disease status, and machine learning. HLA typing covered class I and class II loci at four-digit resolution. Along with the approximately 700-subject first cohort, a separate validation cohort of 120 different subjects was used. An early release covering roughly 640 HLA-typed donors comprised 250 to 350 gigabases of sequencing data and approximately 80 million unique TCR sequences. A later analysis re-examined previously published TCR beta repertoires from roughly 720 donors and added high-resolution HLA genotyping to investigate patterns of TCR occurrence. The genetic ancestry cluster associated with self-reported Caucasian donors included over 65% of the approximately 410 genotyped donors. Five DR-DQ haplotypes were handled as single units for association and clustering, since linkage in the cohort was strong. Among around 400 genotyped donors of the cohort, an average of roughly 230,000 unique TCR beta nucleotide sequences was sequenced per donor, of which roughly 17% were non-productive. Donor age, sex, ethnicity and CMV serostatus were compiled alongside the repertoire data. Genome-wide SNP genotypes for about 65% of the 666 donors were used in a later genetic analysis, which treated that subset as a discovery cohort. All discovery cohort repertoires had been generated on a single sequencing platform. In the later analysis, no new phenotypic data were used to find candidate immune exposures; instead, reliance was placed on TCR beta sequences and their occurrence across donors. Using immunosequencing, the study profiled T cell repertoires from approximately 700 subjects and related those repertoires to cytomegalovirus serostatus. Typing coverage differed by locus: A, B, C, DRB1 and DQB1 were typed in roughly 620-630 donors, DQA1 in about 560, DPA1 in over 600, and DPB1 in 400 to 490. The aim of the study was to test whether cataloging public T cell receptors could identify signatures of past pathogen exposure. An earlier analysis of about 620 of the donors applied high-throughput TCR beta sequencing to assess whether each TCR beta V gene segment acted as functional or pseudogenic. What the research found in general, with its limitations: The authors suggested that the approach could potentially be generalized to other disease states and immunological phenotypes. Specific HLA alleles were associated with 15,000 to 20,000 TCR beta sequences at a false discovery rate of 0.05 in a later analysis. A later genetic analysis associated a missense DCLRE1C variant with V-gene and J-gene trimming of TCR beta chains, and an independent cohort replicated the association. A group of highly shared sequence variants was considered likely to be a technical artifact of the sequencing pipeline. Across donors, most TCR sequences were observed very rarely, whereas some public TCRs were present in many individuals. Only TCR beta chains were sequenced in this cohort, and the absence of alpha or paired-chain data limited detectable features. A total of about 150 TCR beta chains were listed by the study as associated with cytomegalovirus. A later analysis reported that several top co-occurrence clusters appeared linked to parvovirus B19, influenza, CMV and Epstein-Barr virus. The earlier analysis of approximately 560 of the donors excluded 15 to 20 rarely observed V segments, including chromosome 9 orphons, because counts were too low. Because some donors lacked HLA typing at each locus, the association tests relied only on the typed subset. In both the original and validation cohorts, the classifier was reported to diagnose cytomegalovirus status with high specificity and sensitivity. A further reported finding was that TCR beta sequences accurately predicted the HLA-A and HLA-B alleles for most subjects in the first cohort. Compared with the roughly 670-donor mean, donors in an Asian-associated ancestry cluster had fewer N-insertions in productive TCRs, according to a later genetic analysis. In a later analysis, TCR association rates were found to vary across HLA loci, with the most associated TCRs seen for DRB1 alleles and the fewest for HLA-C alleles. Compared with equally common non-associated chains, HLA-associated TCR beta chains in a later analysis were more clonally expanded and had lower generation probabilities. A later analysis found that most CMV-associated TCR beta chains appeared HLA-restricted, with HLA associations seemingly driven largely by CMV exposure. In an earlier analysis of 587 of the donors, most TCR beta V segments were observed in productive rearrangements about 87% or about 30% of the time, broadly matching IMGT annotations. Immune exposure information for the cohort was limited to CMV serostatus. In vitro tests confirmed that three of the cytomegalovirus-associated TCR beta chains recognize cytomegalovirus antigens. When HLA alleles, especially DR and DQ, strongly co-occurred, TCR associations were difficult to assign to individual alleles. Roughly uniform sequencing depth across donors was assumed in presence/absence analyses, although this assumption may not hold. Correlated functional status among segregating V segments might be attributable to linkage disequilibrium, but an unknown experimental factor could not be ruled out.

The cohort consisted of some 730 healthy bone marrow donors. At the time of sampling, all cohort members were nominally healthy, though unrecorded immune exposures were likely present. The donor was CMV seronegative and belonged to the group of 380 or so seronegative cohort members. Each donor provided a peripheral blood sample, and peripheral blood mononuclear cells were used for TCR beta sequencing. The Qiagen DNeasy Blood Extraction Kit was used to extract genomic DNA from the blood cell samples. Regarding this clone: Which antigen it targets is not known. Qualities for individual bases were not recorded, and no much larger clone is one base off.

The method behind the library was the immunoSEQ multiplex PCR assay. The multiplex PCR relied on a mix of 60 forward primers for TCR Vbeta segments and 13 reverse primers for TCR Jbeta segments. A multiplex PCR assay on genomic DNA amplified the CDR3 region of rearranged TCR beta genes. The amplified TCR beta libraries were sequenced on the Illumina HiSeq System as 87-base-pair reads. In the original analysis: In a later analysis, 70 million to 95 million unique TCR beta chains were counted across the 690 or so repertoires, and around 10 million of these chains were shared by at least two donors. To remove PCR and sequencing errors, raw reads were error-corrected and collapsed into unique sequences using a nearest-neighbor algorithm that merged closely related sequences. To assign V, D and J gene segments, CDR3 sequences were aligned to IMGT reference sequences. For a sequence to be retained, a match of at least six nucleotides was required to both a V gene segment and a J gene segment. A rearrangement counted as productive if the CDR3 had no stop codons and remained in frame with V and J, and every other rearrangement counted as non-productive. CDR3 was defined by IMGT convention, running from the second conserved V-encoded cysteine to the conserved J-encoded phenylalanine. The earlier analysis of 500 to 650 of the donors excluded any sequence lacking an unambiguous match to a single V gene segment. An earlier analysis of several hundred of the donors called V segments functional above 56.7% productive rearrangements and segregating when the between-donor standard deviation exceeded 5%. A statistical classification framework was developed to diagnose cytomegalovirus status using the catalog of TCR beta chain sequences. V and J gene assignment, in a later analysis, came from comparing TCR nucleotide sequences with IMGT/GENE-DB human TR gene sequences. In a later analysis, CDR3 sequences and most-parsimonious VDJ recombination scenarios were assigned using the TCRdist pipeline. In a later analysis, each TCR beta chain was defined by its CDR3 amino acid sequence together with its V-gene family, and reads without a unique V-gene family were excluded. As a way to deal with suspected cross-contamination and a sequencing artifact, a later analysis dropped 450 to 700 nucleotide sequences that were highly shared and had low generation probability. In a later analysis, a clonal expansion index for each public chain was calculated from normalized within-repertoire ranks of inferred template counts. In a later analysis, generation probabilities were computed with a VDJ recombination model fitted to out-of-frame rearrangements, and the resulting probabilities were checked against IGoR. Hypergeometric tests were used in a later analysis to score TCR-TCR, TCR-HLA and TCR-CMV co-occurrence, with a repertoire-size bias correction applied to the TCR pairs. To estimate false discovery rates, a later analysis permuted the HLA or CMV assignments 20 times. In a later analysis, co-occurring TCRs were grouped with DBSCAN, and TCRdist sequence similarity was added when clustering was performed within HLA-allele-positive subsets. Repertoires with fewer than 30,000 or more than 120,000 public chains were left out of co-occurrence clustering, as were about 5 repertoires with anomalous nucleotide sharing. Drawn from immuneACCESS, this table holds only the in-frame rearrangements with V and J called that TCRdb kept. Clones are partly lost; checked studies trace under half to an unresolved V gene and leave the rest unexplained. D and trimming were read from the DNA, whereas the V and J calls and clone size are those reported in that table. This sample gives some 140,000 clones in total; about four fifths of them show up just once. Clones ranked in the top ten supply 2.8% of the sample.

This TCR was recovered from a man aged 18-30 years in good health and CMV-seronegative. Sample: PBMCs.

In nucleotides, the sequence is TGTGCCAGCAGCCACGCCGGGACTTTCAACACTGAAGCTTTCTTT. It translates as CASSHAGTFNTEAFF. Here the chain combines TRBV11-2 and TRBJ1-1; TRBD1 is a possible D gene, resting on 5 matching bases. CDR1 SGHAT and CDR2 FQNNGV are derived from the germline V gene. The V and J ends are trimmed by 5 bases and 2 bases, leaving 15 bases between them. Including the terminal cysteine and phenylalanine, the CDR3 comprises 15 residues. The entry retains the CDR3 DNA only, 45 bases that are in frame from base 1.